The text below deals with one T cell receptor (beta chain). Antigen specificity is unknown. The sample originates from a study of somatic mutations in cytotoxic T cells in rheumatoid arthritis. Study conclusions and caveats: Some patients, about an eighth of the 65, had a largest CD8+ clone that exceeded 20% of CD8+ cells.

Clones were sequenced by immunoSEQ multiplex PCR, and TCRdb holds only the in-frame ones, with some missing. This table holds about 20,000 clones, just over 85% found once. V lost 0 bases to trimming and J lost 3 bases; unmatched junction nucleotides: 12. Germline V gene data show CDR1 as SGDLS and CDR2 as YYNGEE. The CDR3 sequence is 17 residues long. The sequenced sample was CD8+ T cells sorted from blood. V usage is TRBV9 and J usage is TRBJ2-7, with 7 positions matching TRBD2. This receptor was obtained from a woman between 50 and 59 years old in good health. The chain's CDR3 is CASSVGGGGGAGYEQYF. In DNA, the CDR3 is TGTGCCAGCAGCGTAGGAGGTGGCGGGGGAGCAGGCTACGAGCAGTACTTC.